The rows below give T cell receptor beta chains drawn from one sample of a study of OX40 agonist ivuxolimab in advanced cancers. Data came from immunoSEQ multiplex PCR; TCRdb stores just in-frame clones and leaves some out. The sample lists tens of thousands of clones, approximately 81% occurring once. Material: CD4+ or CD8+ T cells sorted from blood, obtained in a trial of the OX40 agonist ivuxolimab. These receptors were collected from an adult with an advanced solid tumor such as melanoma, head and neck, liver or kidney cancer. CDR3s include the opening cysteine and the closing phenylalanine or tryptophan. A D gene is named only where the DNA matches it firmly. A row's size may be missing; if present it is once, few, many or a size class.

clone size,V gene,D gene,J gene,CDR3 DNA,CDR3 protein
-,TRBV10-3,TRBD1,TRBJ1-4,TGTGCCATCAGTGTGGGACAGGGGGGCGGGGAAAAACTGTTTTTT,CAISVGQGGGEKLFF
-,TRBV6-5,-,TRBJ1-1,TGTGCCAGCAGTTATCGGGGGAACACTGAAGCTTTCTTT,CASSYRGNTEAFF
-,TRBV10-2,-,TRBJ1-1,TGCGCCACCGGTGCAGGGGCGAACACTGAAGCTTTCTTT,CATGAGANTEAFF
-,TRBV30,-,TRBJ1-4,TGTGCCTGGGACAGCCATAATGAAAAACTGTTTTTT,CAWDSHNEKLFF
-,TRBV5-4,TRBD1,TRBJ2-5,TGTGCCAGCAGCTTGGGCGGACAGGGAGAAGAGACCCAGTACTTC,CASSLGGQGEETQYF
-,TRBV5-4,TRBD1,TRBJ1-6,TGTGCCAGCAGCCCACCTCGGGACAGCGACAGTTCACCCCTCCACTTT,CASSPPRDSDSSPLHF
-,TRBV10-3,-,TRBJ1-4,TGTGCCATCAGTGAAACTAAGTATCCAGATGAAAAACTGTTTTTT,CAISETKYPDEKLFF
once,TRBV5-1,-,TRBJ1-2,TGCGCCAGCAGCTTCGGGACCTCCGGCGGCTACACCTTC,CASSFGTSGGYTF
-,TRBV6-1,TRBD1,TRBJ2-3,TGTGCCAGCAGTGAGGCCGGGACAGGGCTCACAGATACGCAGTATTTT,CASSEAGTGLTDTQYF
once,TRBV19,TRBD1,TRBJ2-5,TGTGCCAGTAGTTATCAGGGGGCAGGCGAGACCCAGTACTTC,CASSYQGAGETQYF
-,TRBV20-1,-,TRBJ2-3,TGCAGTGCTAGTGATCATACGCAGTATTTT,CSASDHTQYF
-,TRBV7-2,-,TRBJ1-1,TGTGCCAGCAGCTTAGGAATCGGGGTTCCCACTGAAGCTTTCTTT,CASSLGIGVPTEAFF
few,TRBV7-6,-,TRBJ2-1,TGTGCCAGCAGCTTAGTAGGAGAAACGAATGAGCAGTTCTTC,CASSLVGETNEQFF
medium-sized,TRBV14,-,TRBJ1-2,TGTGCCAGCAGCCAACAGGCCATCTATGGCTACACCTTC,CASSQQAIYGYTF
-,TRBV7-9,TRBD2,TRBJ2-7,TGTGCCAGCACCATCTCGGCGGGGGGGTCTGGCGAGCAGTACTTC,CASTISAGGSGEQYF
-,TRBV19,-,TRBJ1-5,TGTGCCAGTAGTATAGTGGGGGATTATAGCAATCAGCCCCAGCATTTT,CASSIVGDYSNQPQHF
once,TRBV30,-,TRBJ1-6,TGTGCCTGGAGGAACGTGGGTTCTCTCCACTTT,CAWRNVGSLHF
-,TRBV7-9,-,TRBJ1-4,TGTGCCAGCAGCTTAGCCCGGCAGGGGAACGAAAAACTGTTTTTT,CASSLARQGNEKLFF
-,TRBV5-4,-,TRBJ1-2,TGTGCCAGCAGCTTGGTAGATCAGGGCTATGGCTACACCTTC,CASSLVDQGYGYTF
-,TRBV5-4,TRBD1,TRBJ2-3,TGTGCCAGCAGCTTACCGGACAGGGAAGATACGCAGTATTTT,CASSLPDREDTQYF
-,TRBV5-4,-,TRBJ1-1,TGTGCCAGCAGCTTGTTCGGGGGAACTGAAGCTTTCTTT,CASSLFGGTEAFF
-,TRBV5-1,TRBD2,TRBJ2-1,TGCGCCAGCAGCTCTCCGGGACTAGCCTTACCCGACAATGAGCAGTTCTTC,CASSSPGLALPDNEQFF
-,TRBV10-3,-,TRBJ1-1,TGTGCCATCAGTGGGGGGGGCGCGGACACTGAAGCTTTCTTT,CAISGGGADTEAFF
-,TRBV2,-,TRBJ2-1,TGTGCCAGCTCAAACAGCGCCTCCTACAATGAGCAGTTCTTC,CASSNSASYNEQFF
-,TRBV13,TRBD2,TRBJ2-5,TGTGCCAGCAGCTCTGCTAGCGGGGGGGAGACCCAGTACTTC,CASSSASGGETQYF
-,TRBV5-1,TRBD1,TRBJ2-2,TGCGCCAGCAGCATGACAGGGGTCACCGGGGAGCTGTTTTTT,CASSMTGVTGELFF
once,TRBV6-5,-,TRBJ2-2,TGTGCCAGCAGTTACGAGACAGCCAACACCGGGGAGCTGTTTTTT,CASSYETANTGELFF
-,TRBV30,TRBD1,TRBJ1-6,TGTGCCTGGAGGAAGACAGGGTACTCACCCCTCCACTTT,CAWRKTGYSPLHF
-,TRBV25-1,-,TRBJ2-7,TGTGCCAGCAGTGAATATAACAGTGTCGGGGAGCAGTACTTC,CASSEYNSVGEQYF
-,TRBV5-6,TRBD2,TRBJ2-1,TGTGCCAGCAGCTTGGGACTAGCCAACAATGAGCAGTTCTTC,CASSLGLANNEQFF
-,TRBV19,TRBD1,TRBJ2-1,TGTGCCAGCAAGACAGGGGTTAGTGAAGGTGAGCAGTTCTTC,CASKTGVSEGEQFF
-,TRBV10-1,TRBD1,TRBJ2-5,TGCGCCAGCTTCACCGGGACAGGGGGTTTCCAAGAGACCCAGTACTTC,CASFTGTGGFQETQYF
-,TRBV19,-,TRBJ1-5,TGTGCCAGTAGTATAATTGGACAGCCCCAGCATTTT,CASSIIGQPQHF